The 27 T cell receptor beta chains below all came from one sample that was sequenced in a study of cytomegalovirus exposure and HLA in healthy donors. Both 60 Vbeta primers and 13 Jbeta primers went into the PCR. Sequenced by immunoSEQ multiplex PCR; TCRdb stores in-frame clones only, minus some. The table shows roughly 100,000 clones, with 82% occurring only once. The sequenced sample was PBMCs. The receptors derive from a man over 45 in good health and CMV-seronegative.

In its sample, this clone was seen once. This rearrangement joins TRBV18 to TRBJ2-7, with D possibly TRBD2 on 6 matching bases. From germline, CDR1 is KGHSH and CDR2 LQKENI. With 2 bases removed from V and 6 bases from J, the gap between germline ends came to 14 bases. CDR3 length: 14 amino acids. This CDR3 reads CASSPRQPGSEQYV. As DNA, the CDR3 is TGTGCCAGCTCACCAAGACAGCCCGGGAGCGAGCAGTACGTC.

V usage is TRBV28 and J usage is TRBJ1-2; 7 bases agree with TRBD1. The CDR3 is made up of 13 amino acids. The J segment lost 4 bases and the V segment lost 8 bases, leaving 7 bases of the junction unmatched. Germline V lookup: CDR1 MDHEN, CDR2 SYDVKM. CDR3 amino acids: CASLKGQSYGYTF. The CDR3, as DNA: TGTGCCAGCCTTAAGGGACAGTCCTATGGCTACACCTTC.

The chain combines TRBV6-1 with TRBJ2-7; 7 bases are a match to TRBD1. CDR1 MNHNS and CDR2 SASEGT come from the germline V gene. The CDR3 extends over 16 amino acids. With 3 bases clipped from V and 4 bases from J, the junction kept 12 bases outside the gene matches. CDR3 residues: CASSERVPQGNYEQYF. In DNA, the CDR3 is TGTGCCAGCAGTGAGCGGGTACCACAGGGGAATTACGAGCAGTACTTC.

The J gene is TRBJ2-3, the V gene TRBV6-1; maybe TRBD1 (6 bases). The CDR3 is 15 amino acids. Trimming pared 5 bases from V and 4 bases from J, leaving 16 bases between. Germline V CDR1 and CDR2: MNHNS, SASEGT. CDR3 nucleotide sequence: TGTGCCAGCAGTTCTGACGCTGGGGGCGCAGATACGCAGTATTTT. Protein product: CASSSDAGGADTQYF.

This clone has just one count. The J gene is TRBJ2-5, the V gene TRBV7-8, with 11 bases that match TRBD2. The CDR3 has 16 residues. Per the germline V gene, CDR1 is SGHVS and CDR2 is FQNEAQ. The junction had 9 bases not matched to a gene; V was cut back by 5 bases and J by 4 bases. CDR3 protein: CASSTRLAGSGETQYF. The CDR3 DNA sequence: TGTGCCAGCAGCACCCGACTAGCGGGGTCTGGAGAGACCCAGTACTTC. Based on the CDR3 plus reference TRBV7-8 and TRBJ2-5, the full variable domain is GAGVSQSPRYKVAKRGQDVALRCDPISGHVSLFWYQQALGQGPEFLTYFQNEAQLDKSGLPSDRFFAERPEGSVSTLKIQRTQQEDSAVYLCASSTRLAGSGETQYFGPGTRLLVL.

The chain links TRBV27 to TRBJ2-2, with TRBD2 identical over 7 bases. The CDR3 spans 14 residues. From germline, CDR1 is MNHEY and CDR2 SMNVEV (reference sequence). Trimming removed 3 bases from V and 5 bases from J; junction bases left unmatched: 3. The CDR3, as DNA: TGTGCCAGCAGTTTTGGGAGGGGAACCGGGGAGCTGTTTTTT. Translated, it gives CASSFGRGTGELFF.

V and J are TRBV7-8 and TRBJ1-1; 7 bases line up with TRBD1. The V segment lost 7 bases and the J segment 1 base; nucleotides outside the gene matches: 6. This CDR3 has 14 amino acids. Germline V gene lookup returns CDR1 SGHVS and CDR2 FQNEAQ. As DNA, the CDR3 is TGTGCCAGCACCCAGGGGGGTTGGAACACTGAAGCTTTCTTT. As protein: CASTQGGWNTEAFF.

The genes are TRBV7-8 and TRBJ2-2, with TRBD2 matching 7 bases. Germline assignment: CDR1 SGHVS and CDR2 FQNEAQ. J gave up 7 bases and V 3 bases, and 8 bases lay outside the gene matches. This CDR3 spans 15 amino acids. CDR3 loop: CASSLGGSAGGELFF. The CDR3 bases are TGTGCCAGCAGCTTGGGGGGGTCGGCGGGCGGGGAGCTGTTTTTT.

V gene TRBV7-2 combines with J gene TRBJ2-1, with 12 bases lining up with TRBD2. Losses at the gene ends were 0 bases for V and 6 bases for J; bases not matched to a gene: 9. Germline CDR1 reads SGHTA; CDR2 reads FQGNSA. This CDR3 comprises 18 residues. Written as DNA, the CDR3 is TGTGCCAGCAGCTTAGCGAGGGCTAGCGGGGGGGCAGGCAATGAGCAGTTCTTC. It codes for CASSLARASGGAGNEQFF.

The V call is TRBV7-2, the J call TRBJ1-1; 11 nucleotides line up with TRBD1. Germline CDR1 reads SGHTA; CDR2 reads FQGNSA. The CDR3 runs 14 residues. The junction had 12 bases not matched to a gene; V was cut back by 6 bases and J by 12 bases. CDR3 nucleotides: TGTGCCAGCAGTAGAAACCGGGACAGGGGGAGAACTTTCTTT. It yields the protein CASSRNRDRGRTFF.

The chain couples TRBV5-1 to TRBJ1-1; 9 positions match TRBD1. J lost 0 bases, V lost 1 base, and 7 bases had no gene match. The CDR3 is 17 amino acids. CDR1 is SGHRS and CDR2 is YFSETQ in the germline V gene. The CDR3 nucleotides read TGCGCCAGCAGCTTGATGGGGACAGGGTATGTGAACACTGAAGCTTTCTTT. Translated: CASSLMGTGYVNTEAFF.

The table lists this clone with a few counts. V and J are TRBV5-1 and TRBJ2-5, with unresolved D. CDR1 is SGHRS, CDR2 YFSETQ, per germline. Trimming left V 1 base short and J 2 bases short, with 9 bases between. The CDR3 runs to 14 residues. The CDR3 bases are TGCGCCAGCAGCTTGTCAAGTCGGCAAGAGACCCAGTACTTC. Translated, it gives CASSLSSRQETQYF.

A single count supports this clone. The chain uses TRBV6-6 and TRBJ1-5, with 8 bases lining up with TRBD1. This CDR3 has 13 residues. Trimming removed 6 bases from V and 2 bases from J; junction bases left unmatched: 0. The germline gives CDR1 MNHNY, CDR2 SVGAGI (reference sequence). CDR3 DNA: TGTGCCAGCAGACAGGGGGGCAATCAGCCCCAGCATTTT. Protein product: CASRQGGNQPQHF.

This chain links TRBV4-3 with TRBJ2-3; 11 bases are a match to TRBD1. V dropped 1 base and J dropped 0; count of bases not matched to a gene: 12. Germline CDR1 LGHNA, CDR2 YSLEER. The CDR3 sequence is 20 residues long. The CDR3 nucleotides read TGCGCCAGCAGCCAAGCTTGGACAGGGGGCACAAGACTTAGCACAGATACGCAGTATTTT. The encoded protein is CASSQAWTGGTRLSTDTQYF.

This clone was seen a single time. The rearrangement uses TRBV28 and TRBJ2-3, with D uncertain. The CDR3 extends over 11 amino acids. Trimming left V 3 bases short and J 6 bases short, with 4 bases between. Germline V gene lookup returns CDR1 MDHEN and CDR2 SYDVKM. CDR3 residues: CASSFMDTQYF. CDR3 sequence (DNA): TGTGCCAGCAGTTTTATGGATACGCAGTATTTT.

The V gene is TRBV5-1, the J gene TRBJ2-5; 8 bases fit TRBD2. CDR3 size: 15 residues. Germline V gene lookup returns CDR1 SGHRS and CDR2 YFSETQ. J was trimmed by 5 bases and V by 0 bases; bases with no gene match: 6. CDR3 coding DNA: TGCGCCAGCAGCTTGGGGGGGACTAGTACGGAGACCCAGTACTTC. Translating it yields CASSLGGTSTETQYF. The full variable domain, completed using reference TRBV5-1 and TRBJ2-5, is KAGVTQTPRYLIKTRGQQVTLSCSPISGHRSVSWYQQTPGQGLQFLFEYFSETQRNKGNFPGRFSGRQFSNSRSEMNVSTLELGDSALYLCASSLGGTSTETQYFGPGTRLLVL.

The gene calls are TRBV5-1 and TRBJ1-1; D is perhaps TRBD1 (5 bases). Looked up from germline, CDR1 is SGHRS and CDR2 is YFSETQ. This CDR3 region has 12 residues. V was trimmed by 7 bases and J by 5 bases, leaving 12 bases between them. CDR3 region: CASWNGGTEAFF. The CDR3 DNA follows: TGCGCCAGCTGGAACGGGGGAACTGAAGCTTTCTTT.

The chain links TRBV19 to TRBJ1-6; D is uncertain. V was shortened by 5 bases and J by 9 bases, with 8 bases between the two germline ends. Germline V lookup: CDR1 LNHDA, CDR2 SQIVND (reference sequence). CDR3 length equals 12 residues. In DNA form, the CDR3 reads TGTGCCAGTAGTCCCCAGGCTTCACCCCTCCACTTT. Encoded protein: CASSPQASPLHF.

V is TRBV7-2 and J is TRBJ2-3, with D perhaps TRBD2 (5 bases). Between the trimmed V and J ends, which lost 5 bases and 3 bases, there was a span of 15 bases. Germline V gene data show CDR1 as SGHTA and CDR2 as FQGNSA. This CDR3 is 15 amino acids long. The CDR3, as DNA: TGTGCCAGCAGCCTTAGGACTTCTGGAACAGATACGCAGTATTTT. Amino acids: CASSLRTSGTDTQYF.

In its sample, this clone was seen once. The chain combines TRBV7-8 with TRBJ1-1; D is perhaps TRBD1 (5 bases). V was clipped by 5 bases and J by 1 base, with 11 bases between them. This CDR3 is 14 amino acids long. CDR1 is SGHVS, CDR2 FQNEAQ, per germline. CDR3 in amino acids: CASSRGGENTEAFF. In DNA, the CDR3 is TGTGCCAGCAGCCGCGGGGGGGAGAACACTGAAGCTTTCTTT.

The gene calls are TRBV6-6 and TRBJ2-3; D might be TRBD2 (7 bases). Germline V CDR1 and CDR2: MNHNY, SVGAGI (reference sequence). The CDR3 is 12 amino acids. Between the trimmed V and J ends, which lost 11 bases and 8 bases, there was a span of 17 bases. CDR3 DNA sequence: TGTGCCGGAGGGGGGGCAGACGGTACGCAGTATTTT. This encodes CAGGGADGTQYF.

The gene calls are TRBV30 and TRBJ2-5, with 7 nucleotides matching TRBD2. Germline lookup yields CDR1 GTSNPN and CDR2 SVGIG (reference sequence). This CDR3 comprises 13 residues. V trimming: 8 bases; J trimming: 5 bases; junction bases outside the gene matches: 11. CDR3 sequence: CAGSIAGSETQYF. In DNA form, the CDR3 reads TGTGCCGGGTCCATAGCGGGCTCGGAGACCCAGTACTTC.

Notes on this clone: Germline and junction disagree at one end, which may indicate a read error. Other DNA sequences in the same sample also yield this CDR3. The chain has TRBV6-1 and TRBJ2-3; TRBD1 is a possible D gene (6 bases). This CDR3 comprises 14 residues. Germline lookup yields CDR1 MNHNS and CDR2 SASEGT. DNA for the CDR3: TGTGCCAGCAGTACAGGGTCGAGCACGGATACGCAGTATTTT. This encodes CASSTGSSTDTQYF.

This chain joins TRBV9 and TRBJ2-7; 10 positions match TRBD1. This CDR3 has 14 amino acids. V was pared by 6 bases and J by 5 bases, with 8 bases of the junction left unmatched. Germline CDR1 reads SGDLS; CDR2 reads YYNGEE. The CDR3 spells CASNPGTGVDEQYF. The CDR3 bases are TGTGCCAGCAACCCCGGGACAGGGGTCGACGAGCAGTACTTC. Supplemented by reference TRBV9 and TRBJ2-7, the full variable domain reads DSGVTQTPKHLITATGQRVTLRCSPRSGDLSVYWYQQSLDQGLQFLIQYYNGEERAKGNILERFSAQQFPDLHSELNLSSLELGDSALYFCASNPGTGVDEQYFGPGTRLTVT.

The rearrangement joins TRBV7-3 to TRBJ1-6; D remains ambiguous. Trimming cost V 2 bases and J 9 bases, with 8 bases left between them. Germline V lookup: CDR1 SGHTA, CDR2 FQGTGA. There are 13 residues in the CDR3. CDR3 nucleotide sequence: TGTGCCAGCAGCTTATACGAGGGTTCACCCCTCCACTTT. Its protein is CASSLYEGSPLHF.

The chain uses TRBV13 and TRBJ1-2; possible D gene TRBD1, 6 bases. The CDR3 length is 13 residues. Germline CDR1 is PRHDT and CDR2 is FYEKMQ (reference sequence). V lost 4 bases and J lost 6, with 12 bases in between. The CDR3 DNA sequence: TGTGCCAGCAGCTCCGACAGGTATCATGGCTACACCTTC. Its protein product is CASSSDRYHGYTF.

This clone was counted once. This sequence joins TRBV4-1 and TRBJ2-6, with a weak D call TRBD1 (6 bases). The germline CDR1 and CDR2 sequences are MGHRA and YSYEKL. Trimming took off 1 base at V and 4 bases at J, with 14 bases between the two ends. This CDR3 is 17 amino acids long. CDR3 amino acids: CASSQGGLGLGANVLTF. Written as DNA, the CDR3 is TGCGCCAGCAGCCAAGGGGGGCTGGGTCTAGGGGCCAACGTCCTGACTTTC.